One and the same sample provided the 2 T cell receptor beta chains below, sequenced in a study of T cells in localized non-small cell lung cancer. The repertoire was sequenced with immunoSEQ multiplex PCR; TCRdb's copy has only in-frame clones and lacks some. The repertoire holds 20,000 to 30,000 clones, with approximately 90% as singletons. The sequences come from peripheral blood, collected before any cancer treatment. All receptors derive from a female donor of 60 years or more with stage II squamous cell lung carcinoma.

The rearrangement uses TRBV7-2 and TRBJ1-2; D is perhaps TRBD1 (5 bases). V was shortened by 1 base and J by 2 bases, with 11 bases between the two germline ends. CDR1 is SGHTA and CDR2 is FQGNSA in the germline V gene. The CDR3 is made up of 15 amino acids. The DNA of the CDR3 is TGTGCCAGCAGCTTAGTGAGCAGGGTGAACTATGGCTACACCTTC. Protein: CASSLVSRVNYGYTF.

The chain employs TRBV5-6 and TRBJ2-3, with D perhaps matching TRBD1 or TRBD2 (5 bases each). CDR1 is SGHDT and CDR2 is YYEEEE in the germline V gene. V dropped 7 bases and J dropped 2 bases, with 23 bases sitting between them. The CDR3 has 17 amino acids. The CDR3 DNA is TGTGCCAGCTCAGCGCTAGCCCGACAGCTACTCACAGATACGCAGTATTTT. Translating it yields CASSALARQLLTDTQYF.